Following are 31 T cell receptor beta chains from one sample sequenced in a study of blood T cell repertoires in COVID-19. Sequencing was performed with immunoSEQ multiplex PCR; in TCRdb, only in-frame clones are kept and a portion is missing. Altogether more than 85,000 clones are present, around 80% being singletons, with the ten largest covering around 8%. Specimen: peripheral blood. The receptor source for this set is an elderly woman with active or convalescent COVID-19.

This sequence joins TRBV19 and TRBJ1-6; TRBD1 matches at 7 bases. Germline trimming cut 2 bases from V and 5 bases from J; bases unmatched to any gene: 3. Germline V gene sequence: CDR1 LNHDA, CDR2 SQIVND (reference sequence). There are 15 residues in the CDR3. CDR3 sequence reads: CASSILGQHNSPLHF. The CDR3 DNA is TGTGCCAGTAGTATATTGGGACAGCATAATTCACCCCTCCACTTT.

The J gene is TRBJ2-5, the V gene TRBV9; 11 positions agree with TRBD1. The J segment lost 2 bases and the V segment lost 4 bases, leaving 1 base of the junction unmatched. This CDR3 has 14 amino acids. Germline V lookup: CDR1 SGDLS, CDR2 YYNGEE. Here the CDR3 DNA reads TGTGCCAGCAGCCGGGACAGGGGGCAAGAGACCCAGTACTTC. Translated: CASSRDRGQETQYF.

This clone was seen more than once but under ten times. The genes are TRBV7-6 and TRBJ2-5; perhaps TRBD2 as D (6 bases). The V and J ends lost 5 bases and 5 bases respectively, with 15 bases between them. CDR3 length equals 14 residues. CDR1 SGHVS and CDR2 FNYEAQ come from the germline V gene. CDR3 nucleotides: TGTGCCAGCAGCCTTGGCGGGACGCGCGAGACCCAGTACTTC. This encodes CASSLGGTRETQYF.

The chain couples TRBV7-3 to TRBJ2-2; 7 bases align to TRBD2. The junction had 8 bases not matched to a gene; V was cut back by 1 base and J by 0 bases. The CDR3 consists of 18 residues. CDR1 and CDR2 from the germline V gene are SGHTA and FQGTGA. CDR3 DNA sequence: TGTGCCAGCAGCTTAAGCGGTGGGCTAGCGGCGAACACCGGGGAGCTGTTTTTT. Translating it yields CASSLSGGLAANTGELFF.

This clone occurred once. The J gene is TRBJ2-7, the V gene TRBV6-5; D gene unclear. The CDR3 is 15 residues long. The V and J ends lost 0 bases and 2 bases respectively, with 11 bases between them. Germline-derived CDR1 and CDR2 are MNHEY and SVGAGI. The DNA for the CDR3 is TGTGCCAGCAGTTACTCGCCCCGGGTTGCCTACGAGCAGTACTTC. This codes for CASSYSPRVAYEQYF.

This chain connects TRBV19 to TRBJ2-5, with TRBD2 matching 15 bases. Germline CDR1 is LNHDA and CDR2 is SQIVND (reference sequence). The CDR3 has 16 amino acids. After removal of 4 bases from V and 4 bases from J, the junction contained 4 bases not matched to a gene. CDR3 protein: CASSTQGLAGGETQYF. In nucleotides, the CDR3 is TGTGCCAGTAGTACCCAGGGACTAGCGGGAGGAGAGACCCAGTACTTC.

This chain connects TRBV10-1 to TRBJ2-1, with D perhaps TRBD1 (6 bases). CDR3 length: 13 residues. Germline assignment: CDR1 WNHNN and CDR2 SYGVQD (reference sequence). The ends were cut back, 4 bases at V and 5 bases at J, with 9 bases in the middle. Here the CDR3 DNA reads TGCGCCAGCAGTGGGGGACACAACAATGAGCAGTTCTTC. It translates to CASSGGHNNEQFF.

The chain joins TRBV5-6 to TRBJ2-3; 10 bases match TRBD2. J lost 5 bases, V lost 4 bases, and 16 bases had no gene match. The germline V gene has CDR1 SGHDT and CDR2 YYEEEE. CDR3 length: 18 residues. The CDR3 sequence is CASSGLGLAGDPLDTQYF. The CDR3, as DNA: TGTGCCAGCAGCGGGTTGGGTCTAGCGGGAGACCCTCTAGATACGCAGTATTTT.

The rearrangement uses TRBV9 and TRBJ2-3; D gene ambiguous. The CDR3 spans 15 residues. V was trimmed by 1 base and J by 5 bases, leaving 14 bases between them. Germline assignment: CDR1 SGDLS and CDR2 YYNGEE. CDR3 DNA: TGTGCCAGCAGCGTACTTGATAGTCTGCTAGATACGCAGTATTTT. Translating gives CASSVLDSLLDTQYF.

This clone was detected once. CDR3 residues: CATWSPGGADTQYF. As DNA, the CDR3 is TGTGCCACCTGGAGCCCAGGGGGCGCAGATACGCAGTATTTT. The V and J genes are TRBV28 and TRBJ2-3; TRBD1 matches 8 bases. There are 14 residues in the CDR3. CDR1 and CDR2 from the germline V gene are MDHEN and SYDVKM. V dropped 10 bases and J dropped 4; count of bases not matched to a gene: 10.

J is TRBJ2-2 and V is TRBV28; TRBD2 might be the D (6 bases). Trimming stripped 4 bases from V and 2 bases from J, with 11 bases between. The CDR3 extends over 15 amino acids. Per germline, CDR1 MDHEN and CDR2 SYDVKM. In DNA form, the CDR3 reads TGTGCCAGCAGTTACATCGGGACTAACACCGGGGAGCTGTTTTTT. This encodes CASSYIGTNTGELFF.

CDR3 DNA sequence: TGTGCCAGCAGTGAGAACCAAGCCAACACCGGGGAGCTGTTTTTT. Translating it yields CASSENQANTGELFF. V and J are TRBV2 and TRBJ2-2, with unresolved D. The CDR3 loop spans 15 amino acids. Per germline, CDR1 SNHLY and CDR2 FYNNEI. V lost 3 bases and J lost 2, with 10 bases in between.

The J gene is TRBJ1-4, the V gene TRBV15; D possibly corresponds to TRBD1 (6 bases). The CDR3 covers 16 residues. Germline loops: CDR1 LNHNV, CDR2 YYDKDF (reference sequence). V was pared by 0 bases and J by 8 bases, with 16 bases between. CDR3: CATSRDRGGFREKLFF. Here the CDR3 DNA reads TGTGCCACCAGCAGAGATAGGGGGGGCTTCCGAGAAAAACTGTTTTTT.

The chain uses TRBV7-8 and TRBJ2-7, with a tentative D call TRBD1 (6 bases). Germline V CDR1 and CDR2: SGHVS, FQNEAQ. There are 14 residues in the CDR3. The ends were cut back, 5 bases at V and 6 bases at J, with 17 bases in the middle. The CDR3 coding sequence is TGTGCCAGCAGCCTAGGGCCCAGGGGTGGCGAGCAGTACTTC. This codes for CASSLGPRGGEQYF.

The chain recombines TRBV7-4 with TRBJ2-7; TRBD2 agrees at 13 bases. The junction had 9 bases not matched to a gene; V was cut back by 10 bases and J by 6 bases. The CDR3 runs 14 residues. Germline assignment: CDR1 SGHVT and CDR2 SQSDAQ. The CDR3 DNA sequence: TGTGCCAACCCGGGACTAGCGGGATGCTGCGAGCAGTACTTC. Translated, it gives CANPGLAGCCEQYF.

J is TRBJ1-2 and V is TRBV6-5; no reliable D call. There are 14 residues in the CDR3. Germline CDR1 and CDR2: MNHEY and SVGAGI. The V gene lost 2 bases and the J gene lost 3 bases, with 10 bases spanning the gap. CDR3 in DNA: TGTGCCAGCAGTTACCTTAACGGGTACTATGGCTACACCTTC. It yields the protein CASSYLNGYYGYTF.

This chain links TRBV6-5 with TRBJ2-1; the match to TRBD2 covers 7 bases. The germline V gene encodes CDR1 MNHEY and CDR2 SVGAGI. V was clipped by 7 bases and J by 9 bases; unmatched bases: 15. The CDR3 length is 15 residues. The CDR3 DNA is TGTGCCAGCACGGGGGGAGGGTTCGGGACTCCTGAGCAGTTCTTC. Encoded protein: CASTGGGFGTPEQFF.

The chain has TRBV28 and TRBJ1-2; 9 bases fit TRBD1. In germline, CDR1 is MDHEN, CDR2 SYDVKM. There are 17 residues in the CDR3. J lost 7 bases, V lost 4 bases, and 16 bases had no gene match. CDR3 protein: CASSSTGTGLSFAGYTF. The CDR3 nucleotides read TGTGCCAGCAGTTCCACCGGGACAGGGTTGTCTTTTGCTGGCTACACCTTC.

Turning to this clone: This same CDR3 is encoded by further DNA sequences in the sample. The V gene is TRBV28, the J gene TRBJ1-1; 12 bases align to TRBD1. CDR1 is MDHEN and CDR2 is SYDVKM in the germline V gene. Unmatched junction bases numbered 2, after V lost 5 bases and J lost 1 base. The CDR3 runs 15 residues. The CDR3 bases are TGTGCCAGCAGTCCGGGACAGGGGGCGAACACTGAAGCTTTCTTT. This codes for CASSPGQGANTEAFF.

J is TRBJ2-1 and V is TRBV7-3; TRBD2 matches at 10 bases. The CDR3 consists of 16 residues. V shed 0 bases, J shed 7 bases, and the junction held 6 bases outside the gene matches. CDR1 is SGHTA and CDR2 is FQGTGA in the germline V gene. The CDR3 DNA follows: TGTGCCAGCAGCTTAACCTCAGCGGGAGGGCGGAATGAGCAGTTCTTC. The encoded protein is CASSLTSAGGRNEQFF.

J is TRBJ1-2 and V is TRBV11-1; 9 bases fit TRBD1. Per germline, CDR1 SGHAT and CDR2 FQDESV (reference sequence). The ends lost 1 base at V and 6 bases at J; junction bases unmatched: 6. This CDR3 region has 15 residues. The CDR3 spells CASSLGSGQGDGYTF. DNA of the CDR3: TGTGCCAGCAGCTTAGGGTCGGGACAGGGCGATGGCTACACCTTC.

In this sample, this clone turned up a few times. This chain connects TRBV7-3 to TRBJ2-1; D might be TRBD1 (5 bases). The CDR3 is made up of 13 amino acids. V lost 6 bases and J lost 7, with 13 bases in between. Germline-derived CDR1 and CDR2 are SGHTA and FQGTGA. Written as DNA, the CDR3 is TGTGCCAGCAGTCCAAACAGGTTAAATGAGCAGTTCTTC. It translates to CASSPNRLNEQFF.

A single count supports this clone. The chain is built from TRBV19 and TRBJ2-3; 8 bases line up with TRBD1. CDR1 and CDR2 from the germline V gene are LNHDA and SQIVND (reference sequence). The V and J ends lost 4 bases and 0 bases, in that order; junction bases with no gene match: 3. The CDR3 has 15 amino acids. The CDR3 protein is CASSTDRASTDTQYF. The CDR3 coding sequence is TGTGCCAGTAGTACGGACAGGGCGAGCACAGATACGCAGTATTTT.

V usage is TRBV7-2 and J usage is TRBJ2-2; TRBD1 might be the D (5 bases). The CDR3 contains 14 residues. Germline V gene data show CDR1 as SGHTA and CDR2 as FQGNSA. Between the trimmed V and J ends, which lost 2 bases and 3 bases, there was a span of 7 bases. The CDR3 DNA reads TGTGCCAGCAGCTTACCAGGGTACACCGGGGAGCTGTTTTTT. Translated, it gives CASSLPGYTGELFF.

The CDR3 reads CASSAPGQGTSSVRFF. CDR3 sequence (DNA): TGCGCCAGCAGCGCTCCGGGACAGGGAACCTCGTCGGTCCGGTTCTTC. The chain couples TRBV5-1 to TRBJ2-1; 9 nucleotides line up with TRBD1. V dropped 4 bases and J dropped 15; count of bases not matched to a gene: 20. This CDR3 contains 16 residues. Germline CDR1 reads SGHRS; CDR2 reads YFSETQ.

The chain links TRBV28 to TRBJ2-7; a possible D gene is TRBD2 (5 bases). The germline gives CDR1 MDHEN, CDR2 SYDVKM. V gave up 5 bases and J gave up 0 bases, with 14 bases separating them. CDR3 size: 15 residues. CDR3 DNA: TGTGCCAGCAGTCGACGGGGTGCCTTCTCCTACGAGCAGTACTTC. It encodes CASSRRGAFSYEQYF.

The chain joins TRBV29-1 to TRBJ2-2; possible D gene TRBD1, 6 bases. Trimming removed 3 bases at V and 5 bases at J, with 13 bases between. The CDR3 extends over 14 amino acids. Germline CDR1 and CDR2: SQVTM and ANQGSEA. The CDR3 loop reads CSVDVRGITGELFF. CDR3 coding DNA: TGCAGCGTTGATGTCAGGGGTATTACCGGGGAGCTGTTTTTT.

The gene calls are TRBV21-1 and TRBJ2-7; TRBD2 is taken as the D call from the table, unchecked against the DNA. TRBV21-1 represents a pseudogene. The CDR3 is made up of 19 amino acids. DNA of the CDR3: TGTGCCAGCAGCAACCGCAGGCTCGCGGGAGTTCTAATTCGGGACGAGCAGTACTTC. This translates into CASSNRRLAGVLIRDEQYF.

The chain uses TRBV6-1 and TRBJ2-4; 8 bases are shared with TRBD2. This CDR3 contains 17 residues. The ends lost 3 bases at V and 1 base at J; junction bases unmatched: 8. CDR1 and CDR2 (germline): MNHNS, SASEGT. Here the CDR3 DNA reads TGTGCCAGCAGTGAGGAGACGACTAGCGTGGCCAAAAACATTCAGTACTTC. Encoded protein: CASSEETTSVAKNIQYF.

The chain recombines TRBV2 with TRBJ2-2, with TRBD2 matching 10 bases. Germline V CDR1 and CDR2: SNHLY, FYNNEI. The V gene end was trimmed by 7 bases and the J gene end by 5 bases; junction bases not matched to a gene: 13. The CDR3 loop spans 17 amino acids. The CDR3 here is CASKVASGSPRTGELFF. CDR3 nucleotides: TGTGCCAGCAAAGTGGCTAGCGGGAGCCCCCGAACCGGGGAGCTGTTTTTT.

The chain is built from TRBV28 and TRBJ1-5; D may be TRBD1 (6 bases). V was trimmed by 5 bases and J by 5 bases, leaving 16 bases between them. The germline CDR1 and CDR2 sequences are MDHEN and SYDVKM. CDR3 size: 15 residues. CDR3 protein: CASSIPGQPHQPQHF. For the CDR3, the DNA is TGTGCCAGCAGTATTCCTGGACAGCCCCATCAGCCCCAGCATTTT.